One sample yielded the 19 T cell receptor beta chains listed below, sequenced in a study of control samples from healthy donors and cancer patients. Clones were read by immunoSEQ multiplex PCR, and TCRdb kept only the in-frame ones, dropping some. The sample includes about 170,000 clones, just under 95% of them seen just once. The sample was blood. The origin of the receptors is a woman aged 55-70 years in good health.

The rearrangement links TRBV5-1 to TRBJ2-7, with D perhaps matching TRBD1 or TRBD2 (5 bases each). The CDR3 consists of 14 residues. Germline loops: CDR1 SGHRS, CDR2 YFSETQ. Trimming removed 0 bases at V and 5 bases at J, with 12 bases between. CDR3 residues: CASSLGSGSNEQYF. The CDR3 nucleotides read TGCGCCAGCAGCTTGGGTTCAGGGAGTAACGAGCAGTACTTC.

This chain links TRBV4-1 with TRBJ2-5, with D hard to call. The CDR3 spans 14 residues. The V and J ends lost 3 bases and 1 base respectively, with 9 bases between them. Germline lookup yields CDR1 MGHRA and CDR2 YSYEKL. CDR3: CASSHPGGQETQYF. The CDR3 DNA reads TGCGCCAGCAGCCATCCCGGTGGCCAAGAGACCCAGTACTTC.

This rearrangement joins TRBV19 to TRBJ1-2, with D unclear. This CDR3 is 14 amino acids long. Deletions cut 5 bases from V and 3 bases from J, with 13 bases between. CDR1 and CDR2 from the germline V gene are LNHDA and SQIVND (reference sequence). The DNA of the CDR3 is TGTGCCAGTAGTCTCTCGGACGGATACTATGGCTACACCTTC. Translating it yields CASSLSDGYYGYTF.

The chain uses TRBV5-6 and TRBJ1-1; unclear D gene. The ends were cut back, 4 bases at V and 8 bases at J, with 12 bases in the middle. CDR1 and CDR2 (germline): SGHDT, YYEEEE. There are 12 residues in the CDR3. The CDR3 nucleotides are TGTGCCAGCAGCCCCTTATTTGGGGAAGCTTTCTTT. Translating gives CASSPLFGEAFF. The complete variable domain, with remaining parts taken from reference TRBV5-6 and TRBJ1-1, reads DAGVTQSPTHLIKTRGQQVTLRCSPKSGHDTVSWYQQALGQGPQFIFQYYEEEERQRGNFPDRFSGHQFPNYSSELNVNALLLGDSALYLCASSPLFGEAFFGQGTRLTVV.

This chain joins TRBV19 and TRBJ1-1; D is unclear. From germline, CDR1 is LNHDA and CDR2 SQIVND (reference sequence). V was shortened by 0 bases and J by 4 bases, with 18 bases between the two germline ends. CDR3 length: 17 amino acids. Written as DNA, the CDR3 is TGTGCCAGTAGTATAGATGTTGGCAGGAGACCGAGCACTGAAGCTTTCTTT. Translation: CASSIDVGRRPSTEAFF.

The count of this clone is one. The chain combines TRBV20-1 with TRBJ1-3; D is undetermined. Germline V gene data show CDR1 as DFQATT and CDR2 as SNEGSKA (reference sequence). Between the trimmed V and J ends, which lost 3 bases and 1 base, there was a span of 7 bases. The CDR3 is 13 residues long. The CDR3 DNA reads as TGCAGTGCTAGTCAGGCTTCTGGAAACACCATATATTTT. Protein: CSASQASGNTIYF.

V usage is TRBV5-1 and J usage is TRBJ2-3; D remains unclear. The germline CDR1 and CDR2 sequences are SGHRS and YFSETQ. V was trimmed by 0 bases and J by 5 bases, leaving 4 bases between them. The CDR3 is made up of 12 amino acids. The CDR3 sequence is CASSLGGDTQYF. Here the CDR3 DNA reads TGCGCCAGCAGCTTGGGCGGAGATACGCAGTATTTT.

The genes are TRBV6-5 and TRBJ2-5; possibly TRBD1 for D (5 bases). The V gene's germline CDR1 is MNHEY and CDR2 SVGAGI. The V end lost 4 bases, the J end lost 3 bases, and 6 bases lay between the germline ends. This CDR3 spans 12 amino acids. In nucleotides, the CDR3 is TGTGCCAGCAGTTTCAGGGAAGAGACCCAGTACTTC. Translation gives CASSFREETQYF.

The chain employs TRBV18 and TRBJ2-2; unclear D gene. Germline assignment: CDR1 KGHSH and CDR2 LQKENI. The CDR3 runs to 13 residues. The V end was cut by 3 bases, the J end by 6 bases, with 8 bases between. Here the CDR3 DNA reads TGTGCCAGCTCACCCGGTCGGTCCGGGGAGCTGTTTTTT. Amino acids: CASSPGRSGELFF. The variable domain in full, with the rest retrieved from reference TRBV18 and TRBJ2-2, is NAGVMQNPRHLVRRRGQEARLRCSPMKGHSHVYWYRQLPEEGLKFMVYLQKENIIDESGMPKERFSAEFPKEGPSILRIQQVVRGDSAAYFCASSPGRSGELFFGEGSRLTVL.

Worth noting for this clone: Different DNA sequences within this sample yield the same CDR3. This chain uses TRBV11-2 with TRBJ2-5, with 7 bases identical to TRBD1. Germline V CDR1 and CDR2: SGHAT, FQNNGV. V shed 5 bases and J 3 bases; nucleotides not matched to a gene: 3. The CDR3 is 13 amino acids. CDR3 bases: TGTGCCAGCAGCCCGGGGACAGAAGAGACCCAGTACTTC. Translating gives CASSPGTEETQYF.

The rearrangement links TRBV11-2 to TRBJ2-1; tentative D call: TRBD2 (5 bases). The germline V gene encodes CDR1 SGHAT and CDR2 FQNNGV. V dropped 1 base and J dropped 6 bases, with 16 bases sitting between them. The CDR3 has 16 residues. The CDR3 reads CASSLVGLASGNEQFF. As DNA, the CDR3 is TGTGCCAGCAGCTTAGTTGGGCTAGCTTCGGGCAATGAGCAGTTCTTC. Based on the CDR3 plus reference TRBV11-2 and TRBJ2-1, the full variable domain is EAGVAQSPRYKIIEKRQSVAFWCNPISGHATLYWYQQILGQGPKLLIQFQNNGVVDDSQLPKDRFSAERLKGVDSTLKIQPAKLEDSAVYLCASSLVGLASGNEQFFGPGTRLTVL.

The chain recombines TRBV30 with TRBJ2-1; D call uncertain. The germline V gene encodes CDR1 GTSNPN and CDR2 SVGIG (reference sequence). V lost 0 bases to trimming and J lost 0 bases, with 12 bases between them. The CDR3 is 16 amino acids. The CDR3 is CAWSVLDGRSYNEQFF. In DNA form, the CDR3 reads TGTGCCTGGAGTGTCCTAGACGGACGCTCCTACAATGAGCAGTTCTTC.

This chain joins TRBV6-2 or TRBV6-3 and TRBJ1-4; a weak D match, TRBD1 (5 bases). The germline V and J ends were trimmed by 5 bases and 8 bases, with 21 bases remaining between them. Germline CDR1 and CDR2: MNHEY and SVGEGT. This CDR3 contains 16 residues. In nucleotides, the CDR3 is TGTGCCAGCAGTCACCTTCGGGGCCAAGGGGAAGAAAAACTGTTTTTT. It codes for CASSHLRGQGEEKLFF.

CDR3 sequence reads: CASSYLTSGGEQTQYF. DNA for the CDR3: TGTGCCAGCAGTTACTTGACTAGCGGGGGGGAGCAGACCCAGTACTTC. This chain joins TRBV6-5 and TRBJ2-5, with 14 positions matching TRBD2. From germline, CDR1 is MNHEY and CDR2 SVGAGI. J gave up 6 bases and V 1 base, and 4 bases lay outside the gene matches. The CDR3 totals 16 residues.

The J gene is TRBJ1-5, the V gene TRBV6-6; possibly TRBD1 for D (5 bases). CDR3 length: 14 amino acids. From germline, CDR1 is MNHNY and CDR2 SVGAGI (reference sequence). Trimming shortened V by 4 bases and J by 9 bases, and 16 bases separated the two germline ends. CDR3 bases: TGTGCCAGCAGTTTCCCACAGGTCTCAGGGCCCCAGCATTTT. Translation: CASSFPQVSGPQHF.

V is TRBV6-6 and J is TRBJ1-5, with 7 bases lining up with TRBD1. The V gene's germline CDR1 is MNHNY and CDR2 SVGAGI (reference sequence). With V trimmed by 3 bases and J by 5 bases, 10 bases remained unmatched. The CDR3 covers 16 residues. As DNA, the CDR3 is TGTGCCAGCAGTTATACCGACAGGGAAGGTTATCAGCCCCAGCATTTT. Translated: CASSYTDREGYQPQHF.

The V gene is TRBV5-8, the J gene TRBJ2-5; D possibly corresponds to TRBD1 (5 bases). Germline V gives CDR1 SGHTS, CDR2 YDEGEE. This CDR3 spans 15 amino acids. V was cut by 1 base and J by 3 bases, with 13 bases left in between. CDR3 residues: CASSLRTIIEETQYF. CDR3 bases: TGTGCCAGCAGCTTGCGGACAATAATTGAAGAGACCCAGTACTTC.

This chain links TRBV7-9 with TRBJ1-1; TRBD1 might be the D (6 bases). This CDR3 has 13 amino acids. Germline values: CDR1 SEHNR, CDR2 FQNEAQ (reference sequence). With 5 bases removed from V and 3 bases from J, the gap between germline ends came to 10 bases. The CDR3 DNA reads TGTGCCAGCAGCCTTAGGACAGACACTGAAGCTTTCTTT. It specifies CASSLRTDTEAFF.

This chain connects TRBV29-1 to TRBJ1-4; no definite D call. Germline values: CDR1 SQVTM, CDR2 ANQGSEA. V was clipped by 4 bases and J by 6 bases, with 9 bases between them. The CDR3 is made up of 12 amino acids. This CDR3 reads CSVAISHEKLFF. As DNA, the CDR3 is TGCAGCGTTGCAATTTCGCATGAAAAACTGTTTTTT.